This T cell receptor (beta chain) derives from a study of Graves' ophthalmopathy and Graves' hyperthyroidism. Whole-study context: Researchers obtained peripheral blood at initial diagnosis, before any treatment had begun.

CAS ≥3, NOSPECS ≥4, moderate-to-severe activity and duration under 3 months marked donors with ophthalmopathy. Uncontrolled infections, pregnancy, lactation or other autoimmune diseases led to patient exclusion. The CDR3 contains 13 residues. V was trimmed by 4 bases and J by 8 bases, leaving 15 bases between them. Germline CDR1 and CDR2: SQVTM and ANQGSEA. RNA transcripts yielded amplified TCR beta CDR3 regions. Second-round multiplex PCR came after a first-round RT-PCR that employed HTBI primers. TCRdb re-analysed the multiplex PCR reads in MiXCR, keeping a single row per CDR3 protein. There are hundreds of thousands of distinct CDR3 sequences in the sample; roughly 41% occur only once, and more than 2.5% lies in the top ten. This clonotype showed up just once. Its antigen is not identified. General observations from the study: Discriminating ophthalmopathy from stable hyperthyroidism, a 13-signature model attained a sensitivity of under 90% and a specificity of about 79%.

The sequence was collected from an adult man with Graves' ophthalmopathy. J is TRBJ1-3 and V is TRBV29-1; D ambiguous. Sequencing was carried out using peripheral blood. The CDR3 spells CSVAENYGYTIYF. CDR3 DNA sequence: TGCAGCGTTGCAGAAAACTATGGCTACACCATATATTTT.